This T cell receptor beta chain is drawn from a study of shared clonotypes between healthy human individuals. Repertoires were generated with immunoSEQ multiplex PCR, while TCRdb's copy carries only in-frame clones and drops some. The sample has over 2 million clones; 85% to 95% are singletons. This CDR3 contains 16 residues. Germline values: CDR1 LGHNA, CDR2 YNFKEQ. V was trimmed by 2 bases and J by 10 bases, leaving 18 bases between them. The sample comprised naive CD4+ T cells sorted from blood. Indicated subset: CD45RA+ positively selected. The V call is TRBV4-2, the J call TRBJ1-6; a possible D gene is TRBD1 (5 bases). This clonotype was sampled from a man aged 18 to 30 in good health. CDR3 in DNA: TGTGCCAGCAGCCAACCTGCACAGGCCCAGCAATCACCCCTCCACTTT. Residues: CASSQPAQAQQSPLHF.